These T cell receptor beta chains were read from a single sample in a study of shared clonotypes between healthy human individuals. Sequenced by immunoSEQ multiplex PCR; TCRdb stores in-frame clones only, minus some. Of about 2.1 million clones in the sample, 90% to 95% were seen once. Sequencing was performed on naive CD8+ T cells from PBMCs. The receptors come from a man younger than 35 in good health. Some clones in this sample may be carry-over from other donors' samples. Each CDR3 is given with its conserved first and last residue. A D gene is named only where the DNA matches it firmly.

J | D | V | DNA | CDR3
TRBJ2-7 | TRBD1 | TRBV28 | TGTGCCAGCAGTCCCAGGGACAGGGGGTTTCCTTACGAGCAGTACTTC | CASSPRDRGFPYEQYF
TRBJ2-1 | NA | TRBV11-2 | TGTGCCAGCAGCCCGACAGGAGAGCAGTTCTTC | CASSPTGEQFF
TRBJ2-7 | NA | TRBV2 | TGTGCCAGCAGCCTATCGGGCAGCTCCTACGAGCAGTACTTC | CASSLSGSSYEQYF
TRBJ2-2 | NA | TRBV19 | TGTGCCAGTAGTTGGAGGAGGACCCGAGCCGGGGAGCTGTTTTTT | CASSWRRTRAGELFF
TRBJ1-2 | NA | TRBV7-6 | TGTGCCAGCAGCTTAGGCTTGAAGGAGGATGGCTACACCTTC | CASSLGLKEDGYTF
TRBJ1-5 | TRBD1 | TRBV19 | TGTGCCAGTAGTATTCGATCTTGGGACAGCTTCAATCAGCCCCAGCATTTT | CASSIRSWDSFNQPQHF
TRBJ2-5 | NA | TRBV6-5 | TGTGCCAGCAGTCAAAGAAGGGCGTACCAAGAGACCCAGTACTTC | CASSQRRAYQETQYF
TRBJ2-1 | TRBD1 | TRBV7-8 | TGTGCCAGCAGCTTAGGACCTACAGGGGGGAATGAGCAGTTCTTC | CASSLGPTGGNEQFF
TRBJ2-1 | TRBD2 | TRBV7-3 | TGTGCCAGCAGCTTAACTTCCGTCCCCAGCGGGAGGCCCTACAATGAGCAGTTCTTC | CASSLTSVPSGRPYNEQFF
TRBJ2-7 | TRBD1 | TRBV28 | TGTGCCAGCAGTTCCAGACAGGGTGCCAATGCCTACGAGCAGTACTTC | CASSSRQGANAYEQYF
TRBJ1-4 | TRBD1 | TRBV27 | TGTGCCAGCAGGGAAGACAGGGGTAATGAAAAACTGTTTTTT | CASREDRGNEKLFF
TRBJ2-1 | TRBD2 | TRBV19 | TGTGCCAGTAGTTCAACTAGCGGGGGTAATGAGCAGTTCTTC | CASSSTSGGNEQFF
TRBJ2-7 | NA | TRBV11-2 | TGTGCCAGCACCACAGGGCGGGAGCGGTACGAGCAGTACTTC | CASTTGRERYEQYF
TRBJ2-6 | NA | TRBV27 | TGTGCCAGCAGTTTATTAGGGGGTACAGGGGCCAACGTCCTGACTTTC | CASSLLGGTGANVLTF